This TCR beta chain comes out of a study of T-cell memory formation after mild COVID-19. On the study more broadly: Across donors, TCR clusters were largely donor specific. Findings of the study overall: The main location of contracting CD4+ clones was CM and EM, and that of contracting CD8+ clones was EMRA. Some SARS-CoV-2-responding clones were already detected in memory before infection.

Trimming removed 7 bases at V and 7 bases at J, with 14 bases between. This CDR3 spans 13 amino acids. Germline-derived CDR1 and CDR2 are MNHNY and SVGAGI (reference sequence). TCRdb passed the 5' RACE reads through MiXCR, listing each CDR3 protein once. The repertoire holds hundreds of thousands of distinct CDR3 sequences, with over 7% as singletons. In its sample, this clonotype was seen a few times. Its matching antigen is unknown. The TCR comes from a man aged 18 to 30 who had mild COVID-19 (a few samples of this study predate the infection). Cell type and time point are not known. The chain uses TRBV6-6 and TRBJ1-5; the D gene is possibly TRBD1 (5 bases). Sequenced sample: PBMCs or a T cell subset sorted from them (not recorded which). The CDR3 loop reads CASIPGGGQPQHF. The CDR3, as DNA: TGTGCCAGCATTCCCGGGGGGGGGCAGCCCCAGCATTTT.